This TCR beta chain was recovered during a study of early T cells in non-severe SARS-CoV-2 infection (dated by TCRdb to the early 2020s). Background on the whole study: Bulk RNA from unsorted whole blood was used for TCR sequencing, so alpha and beta chains could not be paired. Paper-wide results and their limitations: VDJdb matching was skewed toward anti-spike CD8 responses and likely underestimated virus-specific expansions by missing private and CD4 specificities.

Set within a cohort of healthcare workers in London, UK, this nested case-control study involved weekly PCR testing of nasopharyngeal swabs along with blood sampling. Healthcare workers were enrolled in the week of the UK lockdown, from 23 to 31 March 2020, and were followed every week for up to about 16 weeks. The library was produced with 5' RACE. Instrument used: NextSeq 500. The TCR library protocol attached unique molecular identifiers to individual cDNA molecules to correct for sequencing error and PCR bias. Both TCR alpha and beta chains were sequenced, and tight co-correlation was observed between alpha and beta sequence abundances in each sample. The paper's processing steps were these. Decombinator V4 was used to perform V gene, J gene and CDR3 annotation of TCR sequences. TCRs were defined as expanded if a significant change between any two time points was detected under a Poisson model with p below 0.0001. TCR abundances were normalised to the total number of TCRs sequenced per sample and expressed as counts per million. MAIT TCRs were defined by TRAV1-2 paired with TRAJ12, TRAJ20 or TRAJ33, and iNKT TCRs by TRAV10 paired with TRAJ18. VDJdb, accessed 1 November 2021, was searched for CMV, EBV and SARS-CoV-2 annotated TCRs, excluding TCRs annotated for multiple antigens. Using fastp trimming at Q25 and MiXCR clonotype assembly, TCRdb reanalyzed the public sequencing data and kept in-frame beta chains. When rows share a CDR3 protein, they turn into one entry using the most common DNA and genes. The V and J calls and clone size are TCRdb's, not the authors'. The sample data list about 45,000 distinct CDR3 sequences, and roughly 11% of these were observed just once. The ten biggest clones cover just over 20% of the sample.

Of note for this clonotype: Its antigen remains undetermined. Base qualities are not recorded, but no much larger clone differs from it by a single base.

Based on the germline V gene, the CDR1 and CDR2 sequences are SQVTM and ANQGSEA. The CDR3 starts with the cysteine, ends with the phenylalanine, and has 12 residues. The sequence is cut down to CDR3 DNA, 36 bases in frame from base 1. Trimming takes 4 bases off V and 7 bases off J; junction bases not matched to a gene: 1. Sequenced sample: whole blood. The chain links TRBV29-1 with TRBJ2-1; the central 10 bases match TRBD1. The sequence derives from an adult who was a healthcare worker with PCR-confirmed SARS-CoV-2 infection or an uninfected control (not recorded which). The CDR3 region reads CSVGDRGNEQFF. At the DNA level, the sequence is TGCAGCGTTGGGGACAGGGGAAATGAGCAGTTCTTC.